This is a list of T cell receptor beta chains from one sample in a study of regulatory T cells in long-lasting Graves disease. TCRdb analysed the multiplex PCR reads with MiXCR anew, one entry per CDR3 protein. The sample includes 550,000 to 650,000 distinct CDR3 sequences, about 16% of them seen just once. These data also formed part of another study, on T cells in Graves' hyperthyroidism and ophthalmopathy.

Sequencing used peripheral blood mononuclear cells (PBMCs), obtained at new diagnosis, from a patient treated with antithyroid drugs. These receptors were collected from a man between 18 and 29 years old with Graves disease. CDR3s include the opening cysteine and the closing phenylalanine or tryptophan. D genes are given only for firm matches. Part of the rows lack a size; the others show once, few, many or a class for expanded clones.

d_gene | abundance | j_gene | v_gene | CDR3nt | CDR3aa
NA | many | TRBJ2-7 | TRBV30 | TGTGCCTCAGCCCCCGGGACTGCCTACGAGCAGTACTTC | CASAPGTAYEQYF
TRBD2 | many | TRBJ2-5 | TRBV28 | TGTGCCAGCAGTTCCAGACTAGCGGGGGGTTGGGAGACCCAGTACTTC | CASSSRLAGGWETQYF
TRBD2 | NA | TRBJ2-3 | TRBV27 | TGTGCCAGCAGTCCTGGGACTAGCGGGAGGTGGGGCACAGATACGCAGTATTTT | CASSPGTSGRWGTDTQYF
TRBD1 | few | TRBJ2-7 | TRBV4-1 | TGCGCCAGCAGCCACAACCCGACAGGGGGCAAGGACGAGCAGTACTTC | CASSHNPTGGKDEQYF
NA | many | TRBJ2-5 | TRBV11-1 | TGTGCCAGCAGCTGGAACCCCGGGACAACTATGGGAGAGACCCAGTACTTC | CASSWNPGTTMGETQYF
NA | many | TRBJ1-1 | TRBV2 | TGTGCCAGCAGTGAAGCCCCGGGCAGGGTGAACACTGAAGCTTTCTTT | CASSEAPGRVNTEAFF
NA | NA | TRBJ2-5 | TRBV30 | TGTGCCTGGAAAGCTCAAGAGACCCAGTACTTC | CAWKAQETQYF
NA | NA | TRBJ1-1 | TRBV2 | TGTGCCAGCAGTCGGGACACCAGCTTTGAAGCTTTCTTT | CASSRDTSFEAFF
NA | many | TRBJ2-7 | TRBV20-1 | TGCAGTGCCCCCTTTGATACGTACAATTACGAGCAGTACTTC | CSAPFDTYNYEQYF
NA | many | TRBJ1-5 | TRBV28 | TGTGCTTCGAGGGTTTGGAGCAATCAGCCCCAGCATTTT | CASRVWSNQPQHF
NA | many | TRBJ2-3 | TRBV20-1 | TGCAGTGCTAGGTACGAGGGAAGAAGGAGGGATACGCAGTATTTT | CSARYEGRRRDTQYF
NA | few | TRBJ1-4 | TRBV5-4 | TGTGCCAGCAGCCCAGAACAGGGACCTAATGAAAAACTGTTTTTT | CASSPEQGPNEKLFF
NA | NA | TRBJ1-2 | TRBV6-2/TRBV6-3 | TGTGCCAGCAGTTACAGACAGGAAGATGGCTACACCTTC | CASSYRQEDGYTF